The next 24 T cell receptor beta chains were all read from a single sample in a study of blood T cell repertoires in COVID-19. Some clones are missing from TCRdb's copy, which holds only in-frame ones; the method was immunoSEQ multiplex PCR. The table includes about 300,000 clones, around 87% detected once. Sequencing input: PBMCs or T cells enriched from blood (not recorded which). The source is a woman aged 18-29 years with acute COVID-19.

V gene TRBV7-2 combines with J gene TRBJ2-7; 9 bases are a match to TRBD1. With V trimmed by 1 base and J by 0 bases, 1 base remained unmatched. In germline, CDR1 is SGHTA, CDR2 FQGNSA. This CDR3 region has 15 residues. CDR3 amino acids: CASSLEQGASYEQYF. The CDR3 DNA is TGTGCCAGCAGCTTAGAACAGGGGGCCTCCTACGAGCAGTACTTC.

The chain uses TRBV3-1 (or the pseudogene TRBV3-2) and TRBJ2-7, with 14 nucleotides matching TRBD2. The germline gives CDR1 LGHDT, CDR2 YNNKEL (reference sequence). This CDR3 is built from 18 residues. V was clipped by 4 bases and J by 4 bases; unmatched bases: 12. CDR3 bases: TGTGCCAGCAGCCCAGGACTAGCGGGAGGCGCTGGGGGTTACGAGCAGTACTTC. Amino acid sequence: CASSPGLAGGAGGYEQYF.

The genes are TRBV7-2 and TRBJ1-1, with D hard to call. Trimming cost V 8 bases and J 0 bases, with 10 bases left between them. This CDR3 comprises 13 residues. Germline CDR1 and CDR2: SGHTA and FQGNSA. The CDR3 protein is CASGFLMNTEAFF. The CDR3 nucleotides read TGTGCCAGCGGTTTCCTAATGAACACTGAAGCTTTCTTT.

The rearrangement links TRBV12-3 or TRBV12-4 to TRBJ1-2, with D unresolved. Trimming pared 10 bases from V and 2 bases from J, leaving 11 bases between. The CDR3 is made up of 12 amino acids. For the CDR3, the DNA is TGTGCCACCCGCCATGCGAACTATGGCTACACCTTC. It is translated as CATRHANYGYTF.

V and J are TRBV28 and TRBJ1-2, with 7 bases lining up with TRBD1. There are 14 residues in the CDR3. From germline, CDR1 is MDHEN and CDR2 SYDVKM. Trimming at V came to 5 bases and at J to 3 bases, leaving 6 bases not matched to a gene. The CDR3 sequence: CASSTGTVHYGYTF. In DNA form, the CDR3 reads TGTGCCAGCAGTACCGGGACAGTCCACTATGGCTACACCTTC.

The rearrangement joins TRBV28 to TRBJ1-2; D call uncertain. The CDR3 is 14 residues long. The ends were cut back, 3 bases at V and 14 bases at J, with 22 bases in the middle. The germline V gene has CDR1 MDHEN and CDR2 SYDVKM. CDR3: CASSLFSREVPKTF. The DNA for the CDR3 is TGTGCCAGCAGTTTGTTCAGCCGCGAGGTTCCGAAAACCTTC.

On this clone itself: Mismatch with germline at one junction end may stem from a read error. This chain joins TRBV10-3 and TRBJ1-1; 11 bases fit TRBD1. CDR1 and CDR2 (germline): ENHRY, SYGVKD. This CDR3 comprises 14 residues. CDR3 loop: CAITEGQGVPEAFF. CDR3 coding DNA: TGTGCCATCACTGAGGGACAGGGGGTCCCTGAAGCTTTCTTT.

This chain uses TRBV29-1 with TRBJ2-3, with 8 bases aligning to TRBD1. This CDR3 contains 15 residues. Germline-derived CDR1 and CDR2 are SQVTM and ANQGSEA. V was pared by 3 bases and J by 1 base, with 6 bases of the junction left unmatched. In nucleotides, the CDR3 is TGCAGCGTTGACTTGGACAGGGCCCGCACAGATACGCAGTATTTT. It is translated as CSVDLDRARTDTQYF.

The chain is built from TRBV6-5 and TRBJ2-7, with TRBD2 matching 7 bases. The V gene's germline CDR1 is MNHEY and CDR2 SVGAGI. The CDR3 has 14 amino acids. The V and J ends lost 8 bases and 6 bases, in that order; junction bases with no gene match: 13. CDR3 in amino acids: CASAARERPGEQYF. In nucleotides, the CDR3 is TGTGCCAGCGCGGCGCGGGAGCGCCCCGGCGAGCAGTACTTC.

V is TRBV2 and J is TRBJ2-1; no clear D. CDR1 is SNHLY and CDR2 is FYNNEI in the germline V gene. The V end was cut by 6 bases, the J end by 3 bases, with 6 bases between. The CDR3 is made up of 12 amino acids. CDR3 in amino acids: CASSPFYNEQFF. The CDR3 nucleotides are TGTGCCAGCAGCCCTTTCTACAATGAGCAGTTCTTC.

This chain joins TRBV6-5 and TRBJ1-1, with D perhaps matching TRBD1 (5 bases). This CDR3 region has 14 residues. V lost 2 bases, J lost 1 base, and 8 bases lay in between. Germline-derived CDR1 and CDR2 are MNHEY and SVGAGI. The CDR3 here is CASSYQGWNTEAFF. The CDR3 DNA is TGTGCCAGCAGTTACCAGGGTTGGAACACTGAAGCTTTCTTT.

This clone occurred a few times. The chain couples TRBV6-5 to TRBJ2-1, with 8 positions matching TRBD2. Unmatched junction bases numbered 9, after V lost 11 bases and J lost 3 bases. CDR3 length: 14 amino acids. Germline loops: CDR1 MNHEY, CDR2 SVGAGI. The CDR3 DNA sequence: TGTGCCGGTAAAGAAGCGGGAGACTACAATGAGCAGTTCTTC. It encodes CAGKEAGDYNEQFF.

The CDR3 coding sequence is TGTGCCAGCAGTACCCGCGGGGATACGCAGTATTTT. Translation: CASSTRGDTQYF. The chain couples TRBV7-3 to TRBJ2-3; possibly TRBD2 for D (5 bases). Trimming shortened V by 6 bases and J by 6 bases, and 10 bases separated the two germline ends. Germline CDR1 and CDR2: SGHTA and FQGTGA. The CDR3 runs 12 residues.

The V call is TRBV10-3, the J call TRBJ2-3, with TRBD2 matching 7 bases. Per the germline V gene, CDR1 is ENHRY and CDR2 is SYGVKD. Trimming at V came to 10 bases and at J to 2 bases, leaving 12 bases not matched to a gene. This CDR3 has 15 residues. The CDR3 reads CASRSSGGITDTQYF. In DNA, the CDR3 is TGTGCCAGTCGTTCTAGCGGAGGTATCACAGATACGCAGTATTTT.

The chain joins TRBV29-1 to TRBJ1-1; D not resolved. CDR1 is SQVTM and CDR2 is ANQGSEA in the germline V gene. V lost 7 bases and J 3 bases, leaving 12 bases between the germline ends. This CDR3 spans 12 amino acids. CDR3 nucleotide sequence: TGCAGCGCCGGAACCGGGTACACTGAAGCTTTCTTT. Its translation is CSAGTGYTEAFF.

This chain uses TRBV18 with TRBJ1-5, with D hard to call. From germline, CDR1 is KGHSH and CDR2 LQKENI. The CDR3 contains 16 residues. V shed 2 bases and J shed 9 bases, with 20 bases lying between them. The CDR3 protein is CASSPGRSTGYGPQHF. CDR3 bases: TGTGCCAGCTCACCAGGGAGGTCAACGGGTTATGGGCCCCAGCATTTT.

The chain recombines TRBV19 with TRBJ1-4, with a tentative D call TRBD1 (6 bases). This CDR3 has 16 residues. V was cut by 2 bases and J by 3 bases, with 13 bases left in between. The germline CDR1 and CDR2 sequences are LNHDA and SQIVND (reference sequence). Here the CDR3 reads CASSIIRGGPNEKLFF. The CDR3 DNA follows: TGTGCCAGTAGTATAATCAGGGGTGGGCCTAATGAAAAACTGTTTTTT.

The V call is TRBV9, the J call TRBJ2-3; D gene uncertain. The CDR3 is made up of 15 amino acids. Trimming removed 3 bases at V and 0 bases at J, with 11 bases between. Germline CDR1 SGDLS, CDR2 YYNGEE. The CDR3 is CASSAGGASTDTQYF. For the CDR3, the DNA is TGTGCCAGCAGCGCCGGCGGAGCAAGCACAGATACGCAGTATTTT.

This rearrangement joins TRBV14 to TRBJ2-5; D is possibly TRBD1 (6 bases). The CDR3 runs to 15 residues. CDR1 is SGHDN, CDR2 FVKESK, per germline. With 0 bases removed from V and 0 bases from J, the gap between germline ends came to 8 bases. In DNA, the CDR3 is TGTGCCAGCAGCCAAGAAAGGGGGTACCAAGAGACCCAGTACTTC. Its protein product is CASSQERGYQETQYF.

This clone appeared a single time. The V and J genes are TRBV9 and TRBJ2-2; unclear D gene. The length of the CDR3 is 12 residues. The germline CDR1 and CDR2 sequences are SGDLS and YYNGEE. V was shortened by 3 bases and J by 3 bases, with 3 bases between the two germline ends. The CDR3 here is CASSDYTGELFF. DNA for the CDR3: TGTGCCAGCAGCGACTACACCGGGGAGCTGTTTTTT.

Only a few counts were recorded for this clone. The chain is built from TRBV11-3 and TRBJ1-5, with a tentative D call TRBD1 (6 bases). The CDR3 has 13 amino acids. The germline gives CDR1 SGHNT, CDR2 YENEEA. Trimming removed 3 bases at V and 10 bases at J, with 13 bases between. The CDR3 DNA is TGTGCCAGCAGCTTTGGGGGAGGGACACCCCAGCATTTT. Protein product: CASSFGGGTPQHF.

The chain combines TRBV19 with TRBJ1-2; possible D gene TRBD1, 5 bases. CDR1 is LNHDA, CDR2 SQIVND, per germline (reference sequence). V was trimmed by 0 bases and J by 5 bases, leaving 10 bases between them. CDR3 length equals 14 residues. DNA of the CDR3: TGTGCCAGTAGTATAGAGGCGGCAGGGTATGGCTACACCTTC. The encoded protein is CASSIEAAGYGYTF.

CDR3: CASSPRREEDEKLFF. CDR3 nucleotides: TGTGCCAGCTCACCTCGCAGGGAGGAGGATGAAAAACTGTTTTTT. J is TRBJ1-4 and V is TRBV18; D perhaps matches TRBD1 (5 bases). CDR3 size: 15 residues. The V gene lost 3 bases and the J gene lost 6 bases, with 14 bases spanning the gap. Germline V gene data show CDR1 as KGHSH and CDR2 as LQKENI.

The CDR3 nucleotides are TGTGCCAGCAGTTTCAGCGGGACAGGGGCAAATGAAAAACTGTTTTTT. This gives the protein CASSFSGTGANEKLFF. The chain employs TRBV6-5 and TRBJ1-4; TRBD1 matches 10 bases. The length of the CDR3 is 16 residues. Trimming removed 4 bases from V and 5 bases from J; junction bases left unmatched: 7. Germline CDR1 reads MNHEY; CDR2 reads SVGAGI.